The 26 T cell receptor beta chains presented below share a single source sample, sequenced in a study of graft-versus-host responses after intestinal transplantation. No antigen has been assigned to these receptors. TCRdb keeps only in-frame clones here, not all; method: immunoSEQ multiplex PCR. The table has approximately 88,000 clones, roughly 93% seen once. The sample consisted of unstimulated CD4+ T cells sorted from spleen or lymph node cells, taken before transplant. The receptors come from a human donor who was the organ donor for an intestinal transplant.

This sequence joins TRBV7-3 and TRBJ2-3; D is undetermined. CDR1 is SGHTA, CDR2 FQGTGA, per germline. V shed 2 bases and J shed 0 bases, with 3 bases lying between them. The CDR3 sequence is 13 residues long. CDR3 amino acids: CASSLASTDTQYF. CDR3 nucleotide sequence: TGTGCCAGCAGCTTAGCTAGCACAGATACGCAGTATTTT.

The gene calls are TRBV7-3 and TRBJ2-3, with 11 nucleotides matching TRBD1. The CDR3 runs to 16 residues. V dropped 1 base and J dropped 2; count of bases not matched to a gene: 2. Germline lookup yields CDR1 SGHTA and CDR2 FQGTGA. DNA of the CDR3: TGTGCCAGCAGCTTAAGGACAGGGGGCCTCACAGATACGCAGTATTTT. Its protein is CASSLRTGGLTDTQYF.

J is TRBJ1-1 and V is TRBV7-9, with D possibly being TRBD1 (5 bases). The CDR3 consists of 12 residues. From germline, CDR1 is SEHNR and CDR2 FQNEAQ (reference sequence). Trimming took off 8 bases at V and 3 bases at J, with 10 bases between the two ends. The CDR3 reads CASPGGDTEAFF. The CDR3 DNA follows: TGTGCCAGCCCCGGAGGGGACACTGAAGCTTTCTTT. Based on the CDR3 plus reference TRBV7-9 and TRBJ1-1, the full variable domain is DTGVSQNPRHKITKRGQNVTFRCDPISEHNRLYWYRQTLGQGPEFLTYFQNEAQLEKSRLLSDRFSAERPKGSFSTLEIQRTEQGDSAMYLCASPGGDTEAFFGQGTRLTVV.

CDR3 bases: TGTGCCATCAGTGAGGCTAGCGGGGGGCGCACCGGGGAGCTGTTTTTT. Its translation: CAISEASGGRTGELFF. The V gene is TRBV10-3, the J gene TRBJ2-2; 11 bases are a match to TRBD2. The germline V gene encodes CDR1 ENHRY and CDR2 SYGVKD. The V and J ends lost 2 bases and 4 bases, in that order; junction bases with no gene match: 3. The CDR3 extends over 16 amino acids.

The rearrangement links TRBV9 to TRBJ1-3; 7 nucleotides match TRBD1. V shed 3 bases, J shed 2 bases, and the junction held 2 bases outside the gene matches. The CDR3 is 14 residues long. Germline V CDR1 and CDR2: SGDLS, YYNGEE. The CDR3 nucleotides read TGTGCCAGCAGCGCGACAGGGACTGGAAACACCATATATTTT. The encoded protein is CASSATGTGNTIYF.

V is TRBV19 and J is TRBJ1-6; D ambiguous. Germline CDR1 LNHDA, CDR2 SQIVND (reference sequence). Trimming pared 4 bases from V and 10 bases from J, leaving 20 bases between. The CDR3 has 16 residues. The CDR3 loop reads CASSREPGPIGSPLHF. CDR3 bases: TGTGCCAGTAGTAGAGAACCGGGCCCCATCGGGTCACCCCTCCACTTT.

This clone was counted a single time. The rearrangement joins TRBV19 to TRBJ2-1; 8 bases are shared with TRBD1. CDR1 is LNHDA, CDR2 SQIVND, per germline (reference sequence). V lost 5 bases, J lost 3 bases, and 24 bases stayed unmatched. The CDR3 is made up of 21 amino acids. CDR3 region: CASSPSPTQGANHRNYNEQFF. As DNA, the CDR3 is TGTGCCAGTAGTCCTAGCCCTACTCAGGGGGCCAACCATCGTAACTACAATGAGCAGTTCTTC.

The J gene is TRBJ2-3, the V gene TRBV7-3; TRBD2 aligns across 8 bases. The CDR3 spans 15 residues. CDR1 and CDR2 from the germline V gene are SGHTA and FQGTGA. Trimming cost V 3 bases and J 0 bases; bases outside gene matches: 2. CDR3 in DNA: TGTGCCAGCAGCTTTAGCGGGGATAGCACAGATACGCAGTATTTT. This gives the protein CASSFSGDSTDTQYF.

The V and J genes are TRBV5-5 and TRBJ2-7, with 11 bases that match TRBD1. There are 15 residues in the CDR3. CDR1 is SGHKS and CDR2 is YYEKEE in the germline V gene (reference sequence). Trimming removed 4 bases from V and 0 bases from J; junction bases left unmatched: 3. Here the CDR3 DNA reads TGTGCCAGCAGCCGGGACAGGGGGGGCTCCTACGAGCAGTACTTC. Its translation is CASSRDRGGSYEQYF.

A remark on this clone: Other DNA sequences in this specimen translate into the identical CDR3. The V call is TRBV7-2, the J call TRBJ1-2, with D unclear. The germline V gene has CDR1 SGHTA and CDR2 FQGNSA. V was shortened by 2 bases and J by 4 bases, with 5 bases between the two germline ends. The CDR3 totals 12 residues. In nucleotides, the CDR3 is TGTGCCAGCAGCTTATCGGGCTATGGCTACACCTTC. It specifies CASSLSGYGYTF. Supplemented by reference TRBV7-2 and TRBJ1-2, the full variable domain reads GAGVSQSPSNKVTEKGKDVELRCDPISGHTALYWYRQSLGQGLEFLIYFQGNSAPDKSGLPSDRFSAERTGGSVSTLTIQRTQQEDSAVYLCASSLSGYGYTFGSGTRLTVV.

The V call is TRBV11-2, the J call TRBJ1-4; no clear D gene. Trimming removed 0 bases from V and 4 bases from J, with 12 bases in between. The CDR3 is 16 residues long. Germline CDR1 and CDR2: SGHAT and FQNNGV. The CDR3 sequence is CASSLDSGGVNEKLFF. CDR3 DNA sequence: TGTGCCAGCAGCTTAGATTCAGGCGGGGTTAATGAAAAACTGTTTTTT.

This rearrangement joins TRBV9 to TRBJ2-3; the D gene is possibly TRBD1 (5 bases). Trimming left V 3 bases short and J 5 bases short, with 13 bases between. This CDR3 contains 14 residues. The germline CDR1 and CDR2 sequences are SGDLS and YYNGEE. CDR3 region: CASSGDAGQDTQYF. The CDR3 DNA reads as TGTGCCAGCAGCGGGGATGCAGGGCAAGATACGCAGTATTTT.

The CDR3 region has the DNA TGTGCCAGCAGCGCCGGGGGGGAAATCTACTACGAGCAGTACTTC. Protein product: CASSAGGEIYYEQYF. V usage is TRBV5-4 and J usage is TRBJ2-7, with 8 positions matching TRBD2. Trimming at V came to 4 bases and at J to 3 bases, leaving 9 bases not matched to a gene. The CDR3 consists of 15 residues. Germline loops: CDR1 SGHNT, CDR2 YYREEE (reference sequence).

The rearrangement joins TRBV5-1 to TRBJ2-7; maybe TRBD1 (6 bases). V was clipped by 1 base and J by 0 bases, with 11 bases between them. The germline gives CDR1 SGHRS, CDR2 YFSETQ. There are 15 residues in the CDR3. The CDR3 spells CASSLTGSTSYEQYF. CDR3 bases: TGCGCCAGCAGCTTGACAGGGTCCACCTCCTACGAGCAGTACTTC.

The chain combines TRBV30 with TRBJ2-7; TRBD1 is a possible D gene (6 bases). CDR3 length: 13 residues. Germline V gene data show CDR1 as GTSNPN and CDR2 as SVGIG (reference sequence). The V end was cut by 5 bases, the J end by 0 bases, with 11 bases between. The chain's CDR3 is CAWSGTNSYEQYF. CDR3 nucleotide sequence: TGTGCCTGGTCCGGGACAAACTCCTACGAGCAGTACTTC.

The chain is built from TRBV10-3 and TRBJ1-2, with 9 bases lining up with TRBD1. The CDR3 is 17 residues long. V lost 0 bases and J lost 1; bases outside the gene matches: 6. Germline V gives CDR1 ENHRY, CDR2 SYGVKD. The CDR3 sequence is CAISESAWTGVNYGYTF. The CDR3 coding sequence is TGTGCCATCAGTGAGTCTGCTTGGACAGGGGTTAACTATGGCTACACCTTC.

This chain joins TRBV6-4 and TRBJ2-7; D perhaps matches TRBD2 (6 bases). V dropped 4 bases and J dropped 6 bases, with 16 bases sitting between them. Per the germline V gene, CDR1 is MRHNA and CDR2 is SNTAGT. The CDR3 loop spans 14 amino acids. The DNA of the CDR3 is TGTGCCAGCAGTGCACGACCCGGCGGGATCGAGCAGTACTTC. Encoded protein: CASSARPGGIEQYF.

This rearrangement joins TRBV29-1 to TRBJ2-3, with unresolved D. V was cut by 2 bases and J by 5 bases, with 5 bases left in between. Per the germline V gene, CDR1 is SQVTM and CDR2 is ANQGSEA. The CDR3 runs 11 residues. CDR3 sequence: CSVEWRDTQYF. DNA of the CDR3: TGCAGCGTTGAATGGCGAGATACGCAGTATTTT.

The rearrangement joins TRBV5-5 to TRBJ2-5, with D uncertain. The J call may be wrong; the DNA end is better matched by TRBJ2-7. Germline V gene lookup returns CDR1 SGHKS and CDR2 YYEKEE (reference sequence). The CDR3 is 14 residues long. CDR3 loop: CASSPHKVAYEQYF. CDR3 nucleotides: TGTGCCAGCAGCCCACACAAGGTAGCCTACGAGCAGTACTTC.

The rearrangement links TRBV19 to TRBJ1-6; possible D gene TRBD1, 6 bases. Trimming removed 10 bases at V and 7 bases at J, with 14 bases between. This CDR3 spans 13 amino acids. Germline V lookup: CDR1 LNHDA, CDR2 SQIVND (reference sequence). CDR3 residues: CATSQGLNSPLHF. DNA of the CDR3: TGTGCCACCTCTCAGGGGTTAAATTCACCCCTCCACTTT. Full variable domain (missing parts from reference TRBV19 and TRBJ1-6): DGGITQSPKYLFRKEGQNVTLSCEQNLNHDAMYWYRQDPGQGLRLIYYSQIVNDFQKGDIAEGYSVSREKKESFPLTVTSAQKNPTAFYLCATSQGLNSPLHFGNGTRLTVT.

The CDR3 region has the DNA TGTGCCAGCAGAAAGACAGGGGGCGGTCAGCCCCAGCATTTT. Its protein product is CASRKTGGGQPQHF. The chain carries TRBV6-5 and TRBJ1-5; TRBD1 matches at 10 bases. The germline V gene has CDR1 MNHEY and CDR2 SVGAGI. V shed 6 bases and J 6 bases; nucleotides not matched to a gene: 5. CDR3 length: 14 amino acids.

This sequence joins TRBV11-3 and TRBJ1-5; D not certain. Per the germline V gene, CDR1 is SGHNT and CDR2 is YENEEA. V was trimmed by 0 bases and J by 6 bases, leaving 0 bases between them. The CDR3 is 11 residues long. The CDR3 DNA reads TGTGCCAGCAGCTTAGATCAGCCCCAGCATTTT. Amino acid sequence: CASSLDQPQHF.

This clone was detected only once. The rearrangement joins TRBV5-6 to TRBJ2-4, with D unclear. Trimming removed 0 bases at V and 15 bases at J, with 10 bases between. CDR3 size: 11 residues. The germline V gene has CDR1 SGHDT and CDR2 YYEEEE. Written as DNA, the CDR3 is TGTGCCAGCAGCTTGGGGTCCCGTTCGTACTTC. Amino acids: CASSLGSRSYF.

The chain carries TRBV7-9 and TRBJ2-3, with 9 bases aligning to TRBD1. This CDR3 comprises 16 residues. Trimming at V came to 5 bases and at J to 2 bases, leaving 8 bases not matched to a gene. Germline values: CDR1 SEHNR, CDR2 FQNEAQ (reference sequence). CDR3 bases: TGTGCCAGCAGCCTCGGGACAGGGCCCCTCACAGATACGCAGTATTTT. Amino acids: CASSLGTGPLTDTQYF.

The V call is TRBV2, the J call TRBJ2-2; D not certain. Per germline, CDR1 SNHLY and CDR2 FYNNEI. The germline V and J ends were trimmed by 8 bases and 0 bases, with 10 bases remaining between them. There are 14 residues in the CDR3. CDR3 sequence (DNA): TGTGCCAGCTGGGGTCTCTCGAACACCGGGGAGCTGTTTTTT. Its protein product is CASWGLSNTGELFF.

The chain joins TRBV7-8 to TRBJ1-5; possibly TRBD1 for D (5 bases). The CDR3 consists of 14 residues. V dropped 5 bases and J dropped 1 base, with 9 bases sitting between them. From germline, CDR1 is SGHVS and CDR2 FQNEAQ. Written as DNA, the CDR3 is TGTGCCAGCAGCCTCACAGGAAGCAATCAGCCCCAGCATTTT. It yields the protein CASSLTGSNQPQHF.